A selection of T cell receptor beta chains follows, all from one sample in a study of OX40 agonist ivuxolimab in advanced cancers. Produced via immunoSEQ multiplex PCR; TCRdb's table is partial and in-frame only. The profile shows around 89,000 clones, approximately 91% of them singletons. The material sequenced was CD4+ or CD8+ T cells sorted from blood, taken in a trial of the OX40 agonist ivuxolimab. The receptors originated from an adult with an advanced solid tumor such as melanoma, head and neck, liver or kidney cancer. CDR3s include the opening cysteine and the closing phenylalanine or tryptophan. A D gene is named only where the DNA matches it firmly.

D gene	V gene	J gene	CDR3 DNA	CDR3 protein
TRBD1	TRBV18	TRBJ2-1	TGTGCCAGCTCACCGGTCACCGGGACAGGGGGAAACAATGAGCAGTTCTTC	CASSPVTGTGGNNEQFF
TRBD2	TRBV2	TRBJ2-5	TGTGCCAGCAGCCCAGAAGCGGGAGATGAGACCCAGTACTTC	CASSPEAGDETQYF
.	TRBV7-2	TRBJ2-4	TGTGCCAGCAGCCCGAGCGGAGGAAACATTCAGTACTTC	CASSPSGGNIQYF
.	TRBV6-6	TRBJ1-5	TGTGCCAGCAGCCCTCGGGGGAATCAGCCCCAGCATTTT	CASSPRGNQPQHF
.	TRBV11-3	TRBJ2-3	TGTGCCAGCAGCCCCGTAGCGGGCACAGATACGCAGTATTTT	CASSPVAGTDTQYF
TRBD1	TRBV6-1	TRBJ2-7	TGTGCCAGCAGAGAGACAGGGACCTACGAGCAGTACTTC	CASRETGTYEQYF
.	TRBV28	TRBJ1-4	TGTGCCAGCAGCCTACTGGCTGGGGGGGAGGGCGATGAAAAACTGTTTTTT	CASSLLAGGEGDEKLFF
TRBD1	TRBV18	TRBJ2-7	TGTGCCAGCTCACCACCGTCCAGGGGGCCCTACGAGCAGTACTTC	CASSPPSRGPYEQYF
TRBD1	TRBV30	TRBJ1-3	TGTGCCTGGAGCTATGGACAGGTCAGAGCTGGAAACACCATATATTTT	CAWSYGQVRAGNTIYF
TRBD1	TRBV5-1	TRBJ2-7	TGCGCCAGCACCCGACAGGGGGCCCCGGCTAGCGAGCAGTACTTC	CASTRQGAPASEQYF
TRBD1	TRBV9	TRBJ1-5	TGTGCCAGCAGCGTAGGACAGGGGCATAGTCAGCCCCAGCATTTT	CASSVGQGHSQPQHF
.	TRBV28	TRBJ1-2	TGTGCCAGCAGGTTGGTAGGGGCGAATGGCTACACCTTC	CASRLVGANGYTF
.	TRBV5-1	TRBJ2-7	TGCGCCAGTTCGCTGGACGTTAATTCCTACGAGCAGTACTTC	CASSLDVNSYEQYF
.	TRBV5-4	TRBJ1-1	TGTGCCAGCAGCTTGGCGCCGGGGCTGAACACTGAAGCTTTCTTT	CASSLAPGLNTEAFF
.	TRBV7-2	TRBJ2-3	TGTGCCAGCAGCTTACAGTGGGGAAGGTGGGATACGCAGTATTTT	CASSLQWGRWDTQYF
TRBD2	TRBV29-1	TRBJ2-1	TGCAGCGCCCTAGCGGTCAGAGGGGATGAGCAGTTCTTC	CSALAVRGDEQFF
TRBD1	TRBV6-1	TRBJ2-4	TGTGCCAGCAGTGAGAGACAGGGGCCAGCCAAAAACATTCAGTACTTC	CASSERQGPAKNIQYF
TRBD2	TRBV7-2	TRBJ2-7	TGTGCCAGCAGCCCGCGTGGGACTAGCGGCACCTACGAGCAGTACTTC	CASSPRGTSGTYEQYF
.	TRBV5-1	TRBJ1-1	TGCGCCAGCAGCCCGTTTCTCGGTCGGGGCACTGAAGCTTTCTTT	CASSPFLGRGTEAFF
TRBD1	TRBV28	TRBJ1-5	TGTGCCAGCAGTCCATTGGACAGGGGAGGCAATCAGCCCCAGCATTTT	CASSPLDRGGNQPQHF
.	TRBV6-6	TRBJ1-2	TGTGCCAGCAGTTACTCGGGGGCGGCGAACTATGGCTACACCTTC	CASSYSGAANYGYTF
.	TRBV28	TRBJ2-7	TGTGCCAGCAGTTTACCCGGACAGAGCTACGAGCAGTACTTC	CASSLPGQSYEQYF